The rows below give T cell receptor beta chains drawn from one sample of a study of T cells in Graves' hyperthyroidism and ophthalmopathy. TCRdb passed the multiplex PCR reads through MiXCR, listing each CDR3 protein once. The profile shows hundreds of thousands of distinct CDR3 sequences, roughly a sixth of them singletons. Material for sequencing was blood. All receptors derive from a woman between 50 and 59 years old with Graves' hyperthyroidism that later progressed to Graves' ophthalmopathy. The CDR3 runs from the conserved cysteine through the conserved F or W. Each record gives: J gene, D gene, CDR3 length, V gene, clone size, CDR3 DNA, CDR3 protein. D genes are given only for firm matches. Clone size is not always given. Where it is, it says once, few, many or a class for expanded clones.

J: TRBJ2-2; D: TRBD2; length: 16; V: TRBV9; size: NA; DNA: TGTGCCAGCAGCGTAGCAAGCGGGGAGGACACCGGGGAGCTGTTTTTT; CDR3: CASSVASGEDTGELFF
J: TRBJ2-5; D: NA; length: 15; V: TRBV5-5; size: many; DNA: TGTGCCAGCAGCCACGGGACGGGCAATCGAGAGACCCAGTACTTC; CDR3: CASSHGTGNRETQYF
J: TRBJ1-3; D: NA; length: 15; V: TRBV11-2; size: NA; DNA: TGTGCCAGCAGCTTGGCGGTAACTCCTGGAAACACCATATATTTT; CDR3: CASSLAVTPGNTIYF
J: TRBJ2-7; D: NA; length: 12; V: TRBV4-1; size: few; DNA: TGCGCCAGCAGCCAAAAGGGGGAGGAGCAGTACTTC; CDR3: CASSQKGEEQYF
J: TRBJ2-1; D: NA; length: 13; V: TRBV18; size: many; DNA: TGTGCCAGCTCACCCCAGGCGAGGCAATTCAAGTTCTTC; CDR3: CASSPQARQFKFF
J: TRBJ2-1; D: TRBD1; length: 16; V: TRBV19; size: NA; DNA: TGTGCCAGTAGTCCCCGACAGGGGGCTCTTGGCAATGAGCAGTTCTTC; CDR3: CASSPRQGALGNEQFF
J: TRBJ1-4; D: TRBD1; length: 15; V: TRBV6-1; size: many; DNA: TGTGCCAGCAGGGAAACAGGGGTCACTAATGAAAAACTGTTTTTT; CDR3: CASRETGVTNEKLFF
J: TRBJ2-1; D: NA; length: 15; V: TRBV5-8; size: many; DNA: TGTGCCAGCAGCTTGTTCCTCGGGACGCGCCATGAGCAGTTCTTC; CDR3: CASSLFLGTRHEQFF
J: TRBJ2-5; D: TRBD1; length: 13; V: TRBV20-1; size: NA; DNA: TGCAGTCAACCGGGACAGGGGGCCGAGACCCAGTACTTC; CDR3: CSQPGQGAETQYF
J: TRBJ1-1; D: TRBD1; length: 14; V: TRBV27; size: many; DNA: TGTGCCAGCAGCTCTCAGGGGGTGAACACTGAAGCTTTCTTT; CDR3: CASSSQGVNTEAFF
J: TRBJ1-6; D: TRBD1; length: 16; V: TRBV20-1; size: many; DNA: TGCAGTGCTAGAGCCGAACCGGGACAGGGCTCGTCACCCCTCCACTTT; CDR3: CSARAEPGQGSSPLHF
J: TRBJ2-5; D: TRBD2; length: 14; V: TRBV6-1; size: NA; DNA: TGTGCCAGCCGCCGACGTGGGGGAGGGGAGACCCAGTACTTC; CDR3: CASRRRGGGETQYF
J: TRBJ2-2; D: TRBD1; length: 13; V: TRBV2; size: NA; DNA: TGTGCCAGCAGACAGGGGGTAGACGGGGAGCTGTTTTTT; CDR3: CASRQGVDGELFF
J: TRBJ1-2; D: TRBD1; length: 16; V: TRBV27; size: many; DNA: TGTGCCAGCAGTGTGTATCCCGGGACAGGGGTTGGTGGCTACACCTTC; CDR3: CASSVYPGTGVGGYTF
J: TRBJ2-1; D: NA; length: 15; V: TRBV20-1; size: many; DNA: TGCAGTGCCCCGGACGGCCGGGATCCGGCCAATGAGCAGTTCTTC; CDR3: CSAPDGRDPANEQFF
J: TRBJ1-2; D: NA; length: 13; V: TRBV5-1; size: many; DNA: TGCGCCAGCAGCTTGGTTTATGAGGATGGCTACACCTTC; CDR3: CASSLVYEDGYTF
J: TRBJ1-5; D: NA; length: 15; V: TRBV6-1; size: once; DNA: TGTGCCAGCAGCCGTAAGGTCGGGGGCAATCAGCCCCAGCATTTT; CDR3: CASSRKVGGNQPQHF
J: TRBJ2-3; D: NA; length: 13; V: TRBV27; size: few; DNA: TGTGCCAGCAGTTACTCGATATTTGATACGCAGTATTTT; CDR3: CASSYSIFDTQYF
J: TRBJ2-7; D: TRBD1; length: 13; V: TRBV20-1; size: NA; DNA: TGCAGTGCTAGAGGGGGACAGAGTTACGAGCAGTGCTTC; CDR3: CSARGGQSYEQCF
J: TRBJ2-7; D: NA; length: 13; V: TRBV20-1; size: NA; DNA: TGCAGTGCCCCGGACAGATCCTCCTACGAGCAGTACTTC; CDR3: CSAPDRSSYEQYF
J: TRBJ2-7; D: TRBD1; length: 15; V: TRBV7-9; size: many; DNA: TGTGCCAGCAGCGCCAGGACAGGGGGCGCCTACGAGCAGTACTTC; CDR3: CASSARTGGAYEQYF
J: TRBJ2-1; D: NA; length: 13; V: TRBV15; size: NA; DNA: TGTGCCACCACCCCGGGGACAATGAATGAGCAGTTCTTC; CDR3: CATTPGTMNEQFF
J: TRBJ2-7; D: NA; length: 13; V: TRBV5-1; size: NA; DNA: TGCGCCAGCAGGGACCAAAACGACATCGAGCAGTACTTC; CDR3: CASRDQNDIEQYF
J: TRBJ1-4; D: NA; length: 16; V: TRBV5-1; size: NA; DNA: TGCGCCAGCAGCTTGGCCGGGGGAGAGGGGAATGAAAAACTGTTTTTT; CDR3: CASSLAGGEGNEKLFF
J: TRBJ1-1; D: NA; length: 12; V: TRBV7-9; size: NA; DNA: TGTGCCAGCAGCCCCGGACTGATTGAAGCTTTCTTT; CDR3: CASSPGLIEAFF
J: TRBJ2-7; D: NA; length: 12; V: TRBV4-2; size: NA; DNA: TGTGCCAGCAGCCAAGGGGCAGAAGAGCAGTACTTC; CDR3: CASSQGAEEQYF
J: TRBJ2-7; D: TRBD1; length: 14; V: TRBV12-3/TRBV12-4; size: many; DNA: TGTGCCAGCATCGGGACAGGGAGCTCCTACGAGCAGTACTTC; CDR3: CASIGTGSSYEQYF
J: TRBJ1-1; D: NA; length: 14; V: TRBV19; size: NA; DNA: TGTGCCAGTAGACAGAAGCCGGCGAACACTGAAGCTTTCTTT; CDR3: CASRQKPANTEAFF
J: TRBJ2-7; D: TRBD2; length: 14; V: TRBV29-1; size: few; DNA: TGCAGCGCCAATGGGGGGGGGAGCTCCTACGAGCAGTACTTC; CDR3: CSANGGGSSYEQYF
J: TRBJ1-2; D: NA; length: 15; V: TRBV30; size: many; DNA: TGTGCCTGGGCTACTTCGTTGGACAGCGCGTATGGCTACACCTTC; CDR3: CAWATSLDSAYGYTF
J: TRBJ1-3; D: NA; length: 14; V: TRBV20-1; size: NA; DNA: TGCAGTGCTACCTTAGGGATCTCTGGAAACACCATATATTTT; CDR3: CSATLGISGNTIYF
J: TRBJ2-3; D: NA; length: 13; V: TRBV7-2; size: many; DNA: TGTGCCAGCAGCTTAGGTGGGGCAGATACGCAGTATTTT; CDR3: CASSLGGADTQYF
J: TRBJ1-2; D: TRBD1; length: 12; V: TRBV7-9; size: NA; DNA: TGTGCCAGCAGCCCAGGGGGCCATGGCTACACCTTC; CDR3: CASSPGGHGYTF
J: TRBJ2-6; D: TRBD2; length: 16; V: TRBV29-1; size: NA; DNA: TGCAGCGTTCGGGTGCGGGAGAGCTCTGGGGCCAACGTCCTGACTTTC; CDR3: CSVRVRESSGANVLTF
J: TRBJ2-7; D: NA; length: 15; V: TRBV11-2; size: many; DNA: TGTGCCAGCAGCCTCGAGGACAGTTTTAGGTACGAGCAGTACTTC; CDR3: CASSLEDSFRYEQYF
J: TRBJ2-7; D: NA; length: 11; V: TRBV30; size: many; DNA: TGTGCCTGGAGTCCGTTGGACGAGCAGTACTTC; CDR3: CAWSPLDEQYF
J: TRBJ1-3; D: TRBD1; length: 16; V: TRBV7-8; size: many; DNA: TGTGCCAGCAGCCAAACTGGGACAGGGGCTGGAAACACCATATATTTT; CDR3: CASSQTGTGAGNTIYF
J: TRBJ1-1; D: NA; length: 11; V: TRBV20-1; size: NA; DNA: TGCAGTGCTAGCCGAGGAGTTGAAGCTTTCTTT; CDR3: CSASRGVEAFF
J: TRBJ2-1; D: TRBD2; length: 16; V: TRBV6-1; size: NA; DNA: TGTGCCAGCAGATTACGATCTAGCGGGGAATACAATGAGCAGTTCTTC; CDR3: CASRLRSSGEYNEQFF
J: TRBJ2-1; D: TRBD2; length: 16; V: TRBV4-2; size: few; DNA: TGTGCCAGCAGCCAAGAGCTAGCGGGGGGGCAGGATGAGCAGTTCTTC; CDR3: CASSQELAGGQDEQFF
J: TRBJ1-2; D: NA; length: 12; V: TRBV20-1; size: NA; DNA: TGCAGTGCGGGGGGCGCCGACTATGGCTACACCTTC; CDR3: CSAGGADYGYTF
J: TRBJ1-1; D: TRBD1; length: 17; V: TRBV27; size: NA; DNA: TGTGCCAGCAGTTTAATGGGACAGATCCCGGCGGCCACTGAAGCTTTCTTT; CDR3: CASSLMGQIPAATEAFF
J: TRBJ2-2; D: NA; length: 14; V: TRBV15; size: NA; DNA: TGTGCCACCAGGGCCGATCCTAACACCGGGGAGCTGTTTTTT; CDR3: CATRADPNTGELFF
J: TRBJ1-2; D: TRBD1; length: 14; V: TRBV29-1; size: NA; DNA: TGCAGCGTTGAGGCCGGGACAGGGGGCGAGGGATGCACCTTC; CDR3: CSVEAGTGGEGCTF
J: TRBJ1-2; D: TRBD1; length: 13; V: TRBV20-1; size: few; DNA: TGCAGTGCTAGCCTGGGACAGGGGGTTGGCTACACCTTC; CDR3: CSASLGQGVGYTF